This paragraph covers one T cell receptor (beta chain) sequence. This specimen belongs to a study of cytomegalovirus exposure and HLA in healthy donors. Study in general: Earlier, some 180 million T cells were analyzed, and about 100 million unique TCR beta sequences were found among them.

Germline CDR1 LNHDA, CDR2 SQIVND (reference sequence). Trimming took 5 bases from V and 5 from J, leaving 10 bases between them. CDR3 length equals 13 residues. This PCR relied on a set of 60 Vbeta primers and 13 Jbeta primers. Profiled with immunoSEQ multiplex PCR; TCRdb holds only in-frame clones, not every one. The table has around 78,000 clones, around three quarters seen once; the top ten hold about 1.1%. The sequence came from a male donor in good health and CMV-seronegative. Material for sequencing was PBMCs. The rearrangement uses TRBV19 and TRBJ1-5, with D unresolved. The CDR3 here is CASSVTADQPQHF. CDR3 bases: TGTGCCAGTAGTGTTACAGCAGATCAGCCCCAGCATTTT.